The clone carrying this T cell receptor (beta chain) was observed a handful of times. The CDR3 covers 13 residues. Germline V lookup: CDR1 MGHDK, CDR2 SYGVNS. With 5 bases removed from V and 9 bases from J, the gap between germline ends came to 14 bases. The authors prepared the TCRbeta library with unique molecular identifiers. TCRdb re-called the PCR reads with MiXCR, one entry per CDR3 protein. The table includes almost 400,000 distinct CDR3 sequences, around 21% detected once. The sample belongs to a study of T-cell reconstitution after alpha-beta-depleted transplantation in children. This TCR came from a human donor who donated a stem cell graft to a child with acute myeloid leukemia. The chain uses TRBV25-1 and TRBJ2-1; D possibly uses TRBD1 or TRBD2 (5 bases each). The sample here was PBMCs from the stem cell graft donor, taken from the stem cell graft. The CDR3 loop is CASSLRDLGEQFF. In nucleotides, the CDR3 is TGTGCCAGCAGTCTCCGGGACCTCGGTGAGCAGTTCTTC. Complete variable domain (other parts from reference TRBV25-1 and TRBJ2-1): EADIYQTPRYLVIGTGKKITLECSQTMGHDKMYWYQQDPGMELHLIHYSYGVNSTEKGDLSSESTVSRIRTEHFPLTLESARPSHTSQYLCASSLRDLGEQFFGPGTRLTVL.